The 20 T cell receptor beta chains given below trace back to one sample, sequenced in a study of glioma-infiltrating T cells. The iRepertoire nested amplicon-rescue multiplex PCR amplified TCR alpha and beta CDR3s from RNA. Via MiXCR, TCRdb re-called the multiplex PCR reads, giving one row per CDR3 protein. The data show 150,000 or so distinct CDR3 sequences, with around 40% seen just once and around 20% held by the top ten. The sequenced sample was glioma tissue, nonneoplastic brain tissue, or PBMCs (not recorded which). Every receptor here comes from a human donor with low-grade glioma or glioblastoma, undergoing nonglioma brain surgery, or in good health (not recorded which).

With regard to this clonotype: This CDR3 fails to terminate in the conserved phenylalanine or tryptophan, so it likely reflects a read error. The limits of the CDR3 on the DNA are not certain, so only TCRdb's listed CDR3 is given. This rearrangement joins TRBV28 to TRBJ2-7; the table's D call, TRBD2, has no DNA check behind it. The CDR3 spans 16 amino acids, including both terminal residues. Germline V gene lookup returns CDR1 MDHEN and CDR2 SYDVKM. CDR3 sequence reads: CASSFPGLAGGNERYL.

This clonotype occurred many times. The rearrangement joins TRBV7-2 to TRBJ2-3; no clear D. The V end was cut by 5 bases, the J end by 6 bases, with 6 bases between. Germline V CDR1 and CDR2: SGHTA, FQGNSA. This CDR3 has 11 amino acids. The CDR3 coding sequence is TGTGCCAGCAGCCCAGCGGATACGCAGTATTTT. Its protein is CASSPADTQYF.

This rearrangement joins TRBV7-9 to TRBJ1-5; tentative D call: TRBD1 (5 bases). The CDR3 is 14 amino acids. Trimming left V 7 bases short and J 1 base short, with 11 bases between. Germline CDR1 reads SEHNR; CDR2 reads FQNEAQ (reference sequence). The CDR3 nucleotides read TGTGCCAGCACCAAGGCAGGGAGCAATCAGCCCCAGCATTTT. The encoded protein is CASTKAGSNQPQHF.

The genes are TRBV28 and TRBJ1-1; D is ambiguous. Trimming took 6 bases from V and 4 from J, leaving 12 bases between them. The germline V gene encodes CDR1 MDHEN and CDR2 SYDVKM. The CDR3 extends over 13 amino acids. The CDR3 bases are TGTGCCAGCAGCTCTACCTGGGGCACTGAAGCTTTCTTT. It is translated as CASSSTWGTEAFF.

The chain combines TRBV7-9 with TRBJ2-3, with 8 bases lining up with TRBD1. This CDR3 is 13 amino acids long. The germline CDR1 and CDR2 sequences are SEHNR and FQNEAQ (reference sequence). J was trimmed by 6 bases and V by 4 bases; bases with no gene match: 3. The CDR3 region has the DNA TGTGCCAGCAGCTCATACAGGGGGGATACGCAGTATTTT. This encodes CASSSYRGDTQYF. The whole variable domain, filled in from reference TRBV7-9 and TRBJ2-3, reads DTGVSQNPRHKITKRGQNVTFRCDPISEHNRLYWYRQTLGQGPEFLTYFQNEAQLEKSRLLSDRFSAERPKGSFSTLEIQRTEQGDSAMYLCASSSYRGDTQYFGPGTRLTVL.

The genes are TRBV6-2 or TRBV6-3 and TRBJ2-3; D may match TRBD1 or TRBD2 (5 bases each). Trimming cost V 9 bases and J 2 bases, with 15 bases left between them. This CDR3 is 14 amino acids long. Germline V gene lookup returns CDR1 MNHEY and CDR2 SVGEGT. The CDR3 DNA sequence: TGTGCCAGTGCCGGGACGGGGAACACAGATACGCAGTATTTT. Translation gives CASAGTGNTDTQYF.

A few counts support this clonotype. The V call is TRBV4-1, the J call TRBJ2-7; 11 positions agree with TRBD2. The germline V gene encodes CDR1 MGHRA and CDR2 YSYEKL. The CDR3 runs to 15 residues. J lost 3 bases, V lost 2 bases, and 3 bases had no gene match. CDR3 loop: CASSQTSGRYYEQYF. The CDR3 DNA reads TGCGCCAGCAGCCAAACTAGCGGGAGATACTACGAGCAGTACTTC.

This clonotype was recorded once. CDR3 loop: CASSHTGGRVYGYTF. The CDR3 region has the DNA TGTGCCAGCAGCCACACAGGGGGCAGGGTCTATGGCTACACCTTC. The chain joins TRBV7-9 to TRBJ1-2; 9 bases fit TRBD1. The CDR3 loop spans 15 amino acids. CDR1 is SEHNR and CDR2 is FQNEAQ in the germline V gene (reference sequence). The trim removed 5 bases at V and 4 bases at J, leaving 8 bases unmatched.

This clonotype occurred a few times. The chain carries TRBV12-3 or TRBV12-4 and TRBJ1-5, with D uncertain. CDR3 length: 14 residues. V was shortened by 2 bases and J by 4 bases, with 9 bases between the two germline ends. The CDR3 DNA reads TGTGCCAGCAGTTTAAAGCAGAATAATCAGCCCCAGCATTTT. This gives the protein CASSLKQNNQPQHF.

The CDR3 loop is CGAGAGLGNTIYF. The CDR3 DNA sequence: TGTGGAGCGGGGGCAGGGCTGGGAAACACCATATATTTT. The chain is built from TRBV28 and TRBJ1-3, with D tentatively TRBD1 (6 bases). Germline V gene data show CDR1 as MDHEN and CDR2 as SYDVKM. This CDR3 has 13 amino acids.

This chain links TRBV29-1 with TRBJ1-2, with D possibly TRBD1 on 5 matching bases. Per germline, CDR1 SQVTM and CDR2 ANQGSEA. The CDR3 runs to 13 residues. V was cut by 6 bases and J by 8 bases, with 19 bases left in between. The CDR3 sequence: CSVLTLDRDGYTF. The CDR3 DNA reads TGCAGCGTATTAACTCTCGACAGAGACGGCTACACCTTC. Full variable domain (outside the CDR3, taken from reference TRBV29-1 and TRBJ1-2): SAVISQKPSRDICQRGTSLTIQCQVDSQVTMMFWYRQQPGQSLTLIATANQGSEATYESGFVIDKFPISRPNLTFSTLTVSNMSPEDSSIYLCSVLTLDRDGYTFGSGTRLTVV.

This chain links TRBV6-5 with TRBJ1-1; perhaps TRBD1 as D (5 bases). Germline V gene lookup returns CDR1 MNHEY and CDR2 SVGAGI. CDR3 length equals 16 residues. Between the trimmed V and J ends, which lost 2 bases and 2 bases, there was a span of 15 bases. The CDR3 sequence: CASSYGAGLRNTEAFF. The CDR3 DNA reads TGTGCCAGCAGTTACGGGGCAGGTCTTCGAAACACTGAAGCTTTCTTT.

This clonotype has only a few counts. The chain employs TRBV6-1 and TRBJ2-1, with D tentatively TRBD2 (7 bases). Germline V gives CDR1 MNHNS, CDR2 SASEGT. CDR3 length equals 15 residues. The germline V and J ends were trimmed by 5 bases and 4 bases, with 15 bases remaining between them. In nucleotides, the CDR3 is TGTGCCAGCAGTTGGAGGGGGGGGAGGTACAATGAGCAGTTCTTC. Protein: CASSWRGGRYNEQFF.

Only a few counts were recorded for this clonotype. The CDR3 coding sequence is TGTGCCAGCAGTGAAGGCCCCCTAAGACAGGGTGAAGCTTTCTTT. Its protein product is CASSEGPLRQGEAFF. The chain uses TRBV2 and TRBJ1-1; 7 bases match TRBD1. Unmatched junction bases numbered 9, after V lost 1 base and J lost 7 bases. Germline CDR1 reads SNHLY; CDR2 reads FYNNEI. The CDR3 consists of 15 residues.

The table lists this clonotype with a count of one. The genes are TRBV20-1 and TRBJ1-1; the D is unclear. Germline assignment: CDR1 DFQATT and CDR2 SNEGSKA (reference sequence). The CDR3 has 18 amino acids. V lost 0 bases to trimming and J lost 0 bases, with 20 bases between them. CDR3 nucleotides: TGCAGTGCTAGAGATTTAAAGGGAACTGGCCCGATGAACACTGAAGCTTTCTTT. It encodes CSARDLKGTGPMNTEAFF.

The rearrangement links TRBV20-1 to TRBJ2-7, with 9 bases matching TRBD2. Germline lookup yields CDR1 DFQATT and CDR2 SNEGSKA (reference sequence). Trimming removed 4 bases from V and 1 base from J; junction bases left unmatched: 5. This CDR3 is built from 14 residues. CDR3 nucleotides: TGCAGTGCTAATAGCGGGAGTCCATCCTACGAGCAGTACTTC. Translation: CSANSGSPSYEQYF.

Here the CDR3 reads CASSYQTVRLAGDTDTQYF. DNA of the CDR3: TGTGCCAGCAGTTATCAGACCGTGCGACTAGCGGGAGACACAGATACGCAGTATTTT. The chain recombines TRBV6-9 with TRBJ2-3, with 12 bases fitting TRBD2. Germline V gene sequence: CDR1 MNHGY, CDR2 SVAAGI. J lost 2 bases, V lost 2 bases, and 11 bases had no gene match. The CDR3 has 19 amino acids.

This clonotype is a singleton in its sample. This chain connects TRBV20-1 to TRBJ2-7; D is possibly TRBD1 (6 bases). Germline values: CDR1 DFQATT, CDR2 SNEGSKA (reference sequence). V was cut by 3 bases and J by 1 base, with 10 bases left in between. The CDR3 covers 13 residues. In DNA form, the CDR3 reads TGCAGTGCTAGCTCCGGACAGTCCTACGAGCAGTACTTC. Amino acids: CSASSGQSYEQYF.

Turning to this clonotype: A single base separates this from a much larger clone, so it may be a read error. The chain carries TRBV20-1 and TRBJ2-3; D is uncertain. Per the germline V gene, CDR1 is DFQATT and CDR2 is SNEGSKA (reference sequence). Trimming cost V 0 bases and J 0 bases, with 13 bases left between them. This CDR3 region has 16 residues. CDR3 sequence reads: CSARDLKGSSTDTQYF. The CDR3 DNA sequence: TGCAGTGCTAGAGATCTTAAAGGTTCTAGCACAGATACGCAGTATTTT.

J is TRBJ1-2 and V is TRBV20-1; D not certain. CDR3 length: 13 residues. From germline, CDR1 is DFQATT and CDR2 SNEGSKA (reference sequence). Trimming shortened V by 6 bases and J by 1 base, and 12 bases separated the two germline ends. The CDR3 DNA is TGCAGTGCCGTGGACCCTGGTAACTATGGCTACACCTTC. This encodes CSAVDPGNYGYTF.